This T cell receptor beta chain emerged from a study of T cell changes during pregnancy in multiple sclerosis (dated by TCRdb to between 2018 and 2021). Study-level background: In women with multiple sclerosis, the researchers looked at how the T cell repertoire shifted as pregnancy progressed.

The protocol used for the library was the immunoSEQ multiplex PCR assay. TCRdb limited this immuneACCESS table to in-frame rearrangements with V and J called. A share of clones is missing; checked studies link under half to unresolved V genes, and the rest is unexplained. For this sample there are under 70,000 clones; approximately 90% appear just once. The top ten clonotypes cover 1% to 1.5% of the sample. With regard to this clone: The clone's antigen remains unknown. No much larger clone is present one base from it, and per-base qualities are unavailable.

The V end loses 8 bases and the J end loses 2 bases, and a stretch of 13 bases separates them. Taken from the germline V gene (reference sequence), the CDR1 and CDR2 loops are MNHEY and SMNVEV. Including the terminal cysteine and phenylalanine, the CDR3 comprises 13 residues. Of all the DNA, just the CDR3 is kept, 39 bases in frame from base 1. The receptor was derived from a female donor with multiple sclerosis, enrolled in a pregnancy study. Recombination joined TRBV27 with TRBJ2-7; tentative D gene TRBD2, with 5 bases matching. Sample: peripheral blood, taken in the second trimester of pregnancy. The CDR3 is CASRRPGTYEQYF. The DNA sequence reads TGTGCCAGCCGTAGGCCGGGAACCTACGAGCAGTACTTC.